This TCR beta chain was sequenced during a study of T-cell reconstitution after alpha-beta-depleted transplantation in children. Molecular barcoding with unique molecular identifiers was used for the TCRbeta library. TCRdb itself ran the PCR reads through MiXCR, one entry per CDR3 protein. This table holds 500,000 or so distinct CDR3 sequences, about 31% found once. Germline CDR1 reads LNHDA; CDR2 reads SQIVND (reference sequence). The CDR3 has 10 amino acids. The V end was cut by 6 bases, the J end by 8 bases, with 7 bases between. The sequence was obtained from a human donor who donated a stem cell graft to a child with aplastic anemia. The specimen comprised PBMCs from the stem cell graft donor, sampled from the stem cell graft. The gene calls are TRBV19 and TRBJ1-2; D not resolved. CDR3 in DNA: TGTGCCAGTAGCGCCGGGGGCTACACCTTC. Residues: CASSAGGYTF.